This is a list of T cell receptor beta chains from one sample in a study of Ad26.COV2.S vaccination and SARS-CoV-2 variants. The method was immunoSEQ multiplex PCR; TCRdb's version includes in-frame clones alone and lacks a portion of them. The data show 350,000 to 550,000 clones, 80% to 90% seen once. Source: peripheral blood, taken in a trial of Ad26.COV2.S vaccine versus placebo. These receptors were obtained from a person between 18 and 60 years old who received the Ad26.COV2.S COVID-19 vaccine or a placebo. CDR3s include the opening cysteine and the closing phenylalanine or tryptophan. Each record gives: clone size, D gene, V gene, J gene, CDR3 protein, CDR3 DNA. The D gene is left open where the match is weak. Clone size is stated in some rows and not others, as once, few, many or a class when expanded.

size: NA
D: TRBD1
V: TRBV4-3
J: TRBJ1-5
CDR3: CASSQGVSRGLNQPQHF
DNA: TGCGCCAGCAGCCAAGGGGTCTCCAGGGGGCTTAATCAGCCCCAGCATTTT

size: NA
D: NA
V: TRBV28
J: TRBJ1-2
CDR3: CASSLPRANYGYTF
DNA: TGTGCCAGCAGTTTGCCCCGAGCTAACTATGGCTACACCTTC

size: NA
D: TRBD2
V: TRBV13
J: TRBJ2-1
CDR3: CASSHYPGLVTNEQFF
DNA: TGTGCCAGCAGCCATTACCCGGGACTAGTAACAAATGAGCAGTTCTTC

size: NA
D: NA
V: TRBV6-2/TRBV6-3
J: TRBJ1-1
CDR3: CASSGTPAQDTEAFF
DNA: TGTGCCAGCAGTGGGACACCGGCCCAAGACACTGAAGCTTTCTTT

size: NA
D: TRBD2
V: TRBV24-1
J: TRBJ2-2
CDR3: CATSGASGSGGRTGELFF
DNA: TGTGCCACCAGTGGGGCTAGCGGGAGCGGTGGAAGAACCGGGGAGCTGTTTTTT

size: NA
D: NA
V: TRBV20-1
J: TRBJ2-6
CDR3: CSASGGVGANVLTF
DNA: TGCAGTGCTAGTGGAGGGGTTGGGGCCAACGTCCTGACTTTC

size: NA
D: TRBD1
V: TRBV5-1
J: TRBJ1-2
CDR3: CASSLTGQGVYGYTF
DNA: TGCGCCAGCAGCTTGACGGGACAGGGGGTCTATGGCTACACCTTC

size: NA
D: NA
V: TRBV6-5
J: TRBJ1-6
CDR3: CASSYGGGLNSPLHF
DNA: TGTGCCAGCAGTTACGGTGGGGGGTTGAATTCACCCCTCCACTTT

size: NA
D: TRBD2
V: TRBV25-1
J: TRBJ2-3
CDR3: CASSPGLAVRGADTQYF
DNA: TGTGCCAGCAGCCCGGGACTAGCGGTCCGGGGGGCGGATACGCAGTATTTT

size: NA
D: NA
V: TRBV5-4
J: TRBJ1-2
CDR3: CASSQGGGGARGYTF
DNA: TGTGCCAGCAGCCAGGGCGGCGGGGGGGCGCGGGGCTACACCTTC

size: once
D: NA
V: TRBV6-5
J: TRBJ1-6
CDR3: CASSPPLYNSPLHF
DNA: TGTGCCAGCTCCCCACCACTTTATAATTCACCCCTCCACTTT

size: NA
D: TRBD2
V: TRBV11-2
J: TRBJ2-3
CDR3: CASSLELAGADTQYF
DNA: TGTGCCAGCAGCTTAGAGCTAGCGGGGGCAGATACGCAGTATTTT

size: NA
D: TRBD2
V: TRBV29-1
J: TRBJ2-1
CDR3: CSVDGTSGGAVVRQFF
DNA: TGCAGCGTGGACGGGACTAGCGGGGGGGCCGTAGTCAGGCAGTTCTTC

size: once
D: NA
V: TRBV5-6
J: TRBJ1-2
CDR3: CASSFERASGDTF
DNA: TGTGCCAGCAGCTTCGAAAGGGCCTCTGGGGACACCTTC

size: NA
D: NA
V: TRBV10-3
J: TRBJ1-2
CDR3: CAISELMVADYGYTF
DNA: TGTGCCATCAGTGAGTTGATGGTTGCTGACTATGGCTACACCTTC

size: NA
D: NA
V: TRBV6-5
J: TRBJ1-2
CDR3: CASGKGLNYGYTF
DNA: TGTGCCAGCGGGAAGGGCCTTAACTATGGCTACACCTTC

size: NA
D: NA
V: TRBV4-2
J: TRBJ2-1
CDR3: CASSQDGVGGDNEQFF
DNA: TGTGCCAGCAGCCAAGACGGGGTCGGCGGAGACAATGAGCAGTTCTTC

size: NA
D: NA
V: TRBV12-2
J: TRBJ2-3
CDR3: CASRSEGTSGTDTQYF
DNA: TGTGCAAGTCGCTCTGAAGGGACTAGCGGCACAGATACGCAGTATTTT

size: NA
D: NA
V: TRBV5-1
J: TRBJ1-2
CDR3: CASSPSARGAYGYTF
DNA: TGCGCCAGCAGCCCCTCTGCGAGGGGTGCCTATGGCTACACCTTC

size: NA
D: NA
V: TRBV5-6
J: TRBJ2-5
CDR3: CASSPFEGYRTQYF
DNA: TGTGCCAGCAGCCCATTCGAGGGGTACCGGACCCAGTACTTC

size: NA
D: NA
V: TRBV28
J: TRBJ1-2
CDR3: CASSLKGRDGYTF
DNA: TGTGCCAGCAGTTTAAAGGGGAGGGATGGCTACACCTTC

size: NA
D: NA
V: TRBV19
J: TRBJ2-7
CDR3: CASSLSRGKGSYEQYF
DNA: TGTGCCAGTAGTCTCAGTCGGGGGAAAGGGTCCTACGAGCAGTACTTC

size: few
D: TRBD2
V: TRBV5-1
J: TRBJ2-2
CDR3: CASSARLAGVSGELFF
DNA: TGCGCCAGCAGCGCCCGACTAGCGGGGGTTTCCGGGGAGCTGTTTTTT

size: NA
D: NA
V: TRBV5-1
J: TRBJ2-5
CDR3: CASRSGTQETQYF
DNA: TGCGCCAGCAGGTCCGGGACACAAGAGACCCAGTACTTC

size: NA
D: NA
V: TRBV2
J: TRBJ1-1
CDR3: CASSLMGAGEPAFF
DNA: TGTGCCAGCAGTCTGATGGGGGCAGGGGAACCAGCTTTCTTT

size: NA
D: TRBD2
V: TRBV18
J: TRBJ2-7
CDR3: CASSPEGGEQYF
DNA: TGTGCCAGCTCACCCGAGGGAGGGGAGCAGTACTTC

size: NA
D: NA
V: TRBV6-4
J: TRBJ1-2
CDR3: CASSDYGTGMGYTF
DNA: TGTGCCAGCAGTGACTACGGGACCGGCATGGGCTACACCTTC

size: once
D: TRBD1
V: TRBV28
J: TRBJ1-3
CDR3: CASSLAGQGLPYSDTIYF
DNA: TGTGCCAGCAGTTTAGCAGGACAGGGGTTACCGTATTCGGACACCATATATTTT

size: NA
D: NA
V: TRBV19
J: TRBJ1-5
CDR3: CASSNPLWLDQPQHF
DNA: TGTGCCAGTAGTAATCCACTGTGGCTCGATCAGCCCCAGCATTTT

size: NA
D: TRBD2
V: TRBV5-4
J: TRBJ2-5
CDR3: CASSLGLAGGETQYF
DNA: TGTGCCAGCAGCTTAGGACTAGCGGGGGGAGAGACCCAGTACTTC

size: NA
D: NA
V: TRBV28
J: TRBJ2-2
CDR3: CASSGYGEAGELFF
DNA: TGTGCCAGCAGCGGGTACGGCGAGGCCGGGGAGCTGTTTTTT

size: NA
D: TRBD1
V: TRBV7-9
J: TRBJ1-5
CDR3: CASSLGTGGINQPQHF
DNA: TGTGCCAGCAGCTTAGGGACAGGGGGAATCAATCAGCCCCAGCATTTT

size: NA
D: NA
V: TRBV27
J: TRBJ1-4
CDR3: CASSPSREKLFF
DNA: TGTGCCAGCAGTCCCTCTCGGGAAAAACTGTTTTTT